These T cell receptor beta chains were read from a single sample in a study of cytotoxic CD8 clonotypes in ibrutinib-treated CLL. The assay was immunoSEQ multiplex PCR, and TCRdb's table has in-frame clones only and misses some. The repertoire holds approximately 140,000 clones, with roughly 77% as singletons. Sample: PBMCs, taken after 12 months of ibrutinib treatment. These receptors all stem from a human donor with chronic lymphocytic leukemia. CDR3s include the opening cysteine and the closing phenylalanine or tryptophan. The D gene is left open where the match is weak. Part of the rows lack a size; the others show once, few, many or a class for expanded clones.

J | D | size | V | DNA | CDR3
TRBJ2-7 | TRBD2 | NA | TRBV5-1 | TGCGCCAGCAGCACAACTAGCGGGAGAACCGCCTTCGAGCAGTACTTC | CASSTTSGRTAFEQYF
TRBJ2-5 | TRBD1 | NA | TRBV5-1 | TGCGCCACATGTCGGGACAGGGAACAAGAGACCCAGTACTTC | CATCRDREQETQYF
TRBJ2-6 | TRBD1 | few | TRBV27 | TGTGCCAGCAGTCAATCGCAGGGGGCTCATTTTGGGGCCAACGTCCTGACTTTC | CASSQSQGAHFGANVLTF
TRBJ1-3 | NA | once | TRBV4-2 | TGTGCCAGCAGCCAAGGTTGGGAGTCCTCTGGAAACACCATATATTTT | CASSQGWESSGNTIYF
TRBJ2-7 | TRBD2 | few | TRBV4-2 | TGTGCCAGCAGCCCTTCCGGGACTAGGCAGTACGAGCAGTACTTC | CASSPSGTRQYEQYF
TRBJ2-3 | TRBD2 | NA | TRBV7-2 | TGTGCCAGCAGCTTCCCGAGGCTAGCGGGGGGGCTTGGAGATACGCAGTATTTT | CASSFPRLAGGLGDTQYF
TRBJ2-1 | TRBD1 | once | TRBV4-1 | TGCGCCAGCAGCCCCTCACAGGGGGCCTACAATGAGCAGTTCTTC | CASSPSQGAYNEQFF
TRBJ2-1 | TRBD2 | NA | TRBV5-1 | TGCGCCAGCAGCTTCTCTTCGGCTAGCGGGGGGACTAGGCAGTTCTTC | CASSFSSASGGTRQFF
TRBJ1-3 | TRBD1 | few | TRBV27 | TGTGCCAGCAGTTTATCGCGAGGGACAGCTGGAAACACCATATATTTT | CASSLSRGTAGNTIYF
TRBJ2-7 | TRBD1 | NA | TRBV19 | TGTGCCAGTAGTGCCCAGGGGGCCTCCTACGAGCAGTACTTC | CASSAQGASYEQYF
TRBJ2-3 | NA | NA | TRBV6-5 | TGTGCCAGCAGTTCGATTAGGGCGGAAATCACAGATACGCAGTATTTT | CASSSIRAEITDTQYF
TRBJ1-5 | TRBD1 | few | TRBV6-1 | TGTGCCAGCAGTGAAGGGACAGGGAGTAGCAATCAGCCCCAGCATTTT | CASSEGTGSSNQPQHF
TRBJ2-7 | TRBD2 | NA | TRBV18 | TGTGCCAGCTCACCACCTCATAGCGGGGCTAGATCCTACGAGCAGTACTTC | CASSPPHSGARSYEQYF
TRBJ2-1 | NA | NA | TRBV25-1 | TGTGCCAGCAGACGAGGTAGCCAGAATGAGCAGTTCTTC | CASRRGSQNEQFF
TRBJ2-7 | TRBD1 | NA | TRBV30 | TGTGCCTGGAGTGGGGACAGGGGGCTTTTCGAGCAGTACTTC | CAWSGDRGLFEQYF
TRBJ2-6 | NA | few | TRBV18 | TGTGCCAGCTCACCACCAAGTACTGGGGCCAACGTCCTGACTTTC | CASSPPSTGANVLTF
TRBJ2-7 | NA | NA | TRBV18 | TGTGCCAGCTCAGCGTACAGGGACGAGCAGTACTTC | CASSAYRDEQYF
TRBJ1-1 | NA | many | TRBV14 | TGTGCCAGCAGCCCCTATGGGCTGAACACTGAAGCTTTCTTT | CASSPYGLNTEAFF
TRBJ2-7 | TRBD2 | NA | TRBV9 | TGTGCCAGCAGCCTAAGCTCCGGGACTAGCGTTTACGAGCAGTACTTC | CASSLSSGTSVYEQYF
TRBJ1-3 | NA | NA | TRBV5-8 | TGTGCCAGCAGCGTGGGAGTCAGAAACACCATATATTTT | CASSVGVRNTIYF
TRBJ2-2 | NA | NA | TRBV6-5 | TGTGCCAGCAGTCGGACCGGGGAGCTGTTTTTT | CASSRTGELFF
TRBJ1-1 | NA | NA | TRBV19 | TGTGCCAGTAGTATAAACAGCCAAGCTTTCTTT | CASSINSQAFF
TRBJ2-7 | TRBD2 | NA | TRBV18 | TGTGCCAGCTCCCGACTAGCGGGAGGGTCGGGGAGCTCCTACGAGCAGTACTTC | CASSRLAGGSGSSYEQYF
TRBJ1-4 | NA | NA | TRBV6-5 | TGTGCCAGCAGTTTGGGCGGGGGCGGTGAAAAACTGTTTTTT | CASSLGGGGEKLFF
TRBJ1-1 | NA | NA | TRBV18 | TGTGCCAGCTCACCAATAGGGGGATTGTCCGCTGAAGCTTTCTTT | CASSPIGGLSAEAFF
TRBJ1-1 | NA | NA | TRBV21-1 | TGTGCCAGAGTAAAGAGGAACACTGAAGCTTTCTTT | CARVKRNTEAFF
TRBJ2-5 | TRBD2 | NA | TRBV28 | TGTGCCAGCAGTTACCTAGGACTAGCGGGGGGTTCCCAAGAGACCCAGTACTTC | CASSYLGLAGGSQETQYF
TRBJ2-1 | TRBD2 | NA | TRBV4-3 | TGCGCCAGCAGACCCGATAGCGGGAGCTACAATGAGCAGTTCTTC | CASRPDSGSYNEQFF
TRBJ1-3 | TRBD1 | NA | TRBV6-5 | TGTGCCAGTTACAGGGGGCCTGGAAACACCATATATTTT | CASYRGPGNTIYF
TRBJ1-5 | NA | NA | TRBV5-1 | TGCGCCAGCAGCTTGGACAGCCTTAATCAGCCCCAGCATTTT | CASSLDSLNQPQHF
TRBJ1-5 | NA | NA | TRBV28 | TGTGCCAGCAGTTCACAGGGCGGCAATCAGCCCCAGCATTTT | CASSSQGGNQPQHF
TRBJ2-3 | TRBD2 | NA | TRBV9 | TGTGCCAGCAGCCATTCAAAGCGGGAGGGCACAGATACGCAGTATTTT | CASSHSKREGTDTQYF
TRBJ1-1 | NA | NA | TRBV18 | TGTGCCAGCTCTACAGGGCGCGGGAACACTGAAGCTTTCTTT | CASSTGRGNTEAFF
TRBJ2-7 | TRBD2 | NA | TRBV5-5 | TGTGCCAGCAGCACCGGGCGAGCGGGGGGCCTATTCTCCTACGAGCAGTACTTC | CASSTGRAGGLFSYEQYF
TRBJ1-4 | NA | NA | TRBV5-8 | TGTGCCAGCAGCTTGGCCGACGGTGAAAAACTGTTTTTT | CASSLADGEKLFF